Each of the 4 T cell receptor beta chains below was sequenced from the same sample in a study of beta chain features in type 1 diabetes. The authors reverse transcribed all of the isolated RNA, so sequencing captured expressed TCRB transcripts. The table came from immunoSEQ multiplex PCR; TCRdb's copy has only in-frame clones and leaves some out. The table has about 180,000 clones, approximately 13% seen once; the top ten hold 0.55% to 0.8%. Material for sequencing was central memory CD4+ T cells from blood. These TCRs come from a young woman in good health.

Concerning this clone itself: Other DNA sequences of this sample code for an identical CDR3. The chain is built from TRBV5-1 and TRBJ1-5, with TRBD1 as a possible D gene (5 bases). This CDR3 region has 14 residues. The V gene's germline CDR1 is SGHRS and CDR2 YFSETQ. Trimming removed 3 bases from V and 4 bases from J, with 11 bases in between. CDR3 sequence: CASSSTGGNQPQHF. CDR3 DNA sequence: TGCGCCAGCAGCTCTACGGGGGGAAATCAGCCCCAGCATTTT. Together with reference TRBV5-1 and TRBJ1-5, the CDR3 gives the full variable domain: KAGVTQTPRYLIKTRGQQVTLSCSPISGHRSVSWYQQTPGQGLQFLFEYFSETQRNKGNFPGRFSGRQFSNSRSEMNVSTLELGDSALYLCASSSTGGNQPQHFGDGTRLSIL.

This chain uses TRBV30 with TRBJ2-2; 10 bases are a match to TRBD1. The germline CDR1 and CDR2 sequences are GTSNPN and SVGIG (reference sequence). The CDR3 is 15 residues long. V lost 1 base to trimming and J lost 4 bases; unmatched junction nucleotides: 3. This chain's CDR3 is CAWSGQGAVTGELFF. For the CDR3, the DNA is TGTGCCTGGAGTGGACAGGGGGCAGTCACCGGGGAGCTGTTTTTT.

This clone was observed a handful of times. The chain couples TRBV11-2 to TRBJ2-2; D is possibly TRBD2 (5 bases). The CDR3 length is 14 residues. V lost 8 bases and J 3 bases, leaving 13 bases between the germline ends. The germline V gene encodes CDR1 SGHAT and CDR2 FQNNGV. CDR3 amino acids: CASVRSGHTGELFF. CDR3 sequence (DNA): TGTGCCAGCGTACGAAGCGGTCACACCGGGGAGCTGTTTTTT.

The CDR3 sequence is CASSRQGRYEQYF. In DNA form, the CDR3 reads TGTGCCAGCAGTCGACAGGGGAGGTACGAGCAGTACTTC. The chain employs TRBV7-9 and TRBJ2-7, with 8 bases that match TRBD1. V lost 6 bases to trimming and J lost 4 bases; unmatched junction nucleotides: 5. The CDR3 runs 13 residues. The V gene's germline CDR1 is SEHNR and CDR2 FQNEAQ (reference sequence). Full variable domain (missing parts from reference TRBV7-9 and TRBJ2-7): DTGVSQNPRHKITKRGQNVTFRCDPISEHNRLYWYRQTLGQGPEFLTYFQNEAQLEKSRLLSDRFSAERPKGSFSTLEIQRTEQGDSAMYLCASSRQGRYEQYFGPGTRLTVT.